Listed below are T cell receptor beta chains from one sample, sequenced in a study of STAT5B mutations in CD4+ large granular lymphocyte leukemia. Sequencing used immunoSEQ multiplex PCR; TCRdb keeps in-frame clones, though not all of them. The data contain approximately 32,000 clones, roughly 71% of them singletons. Specimen: CD4+ T cells from blood buffy coats. The receptors originated from a human donor in good health. CDR3s include the opening cysteine and the closing phenylalanine or tryptophan. D genes are given only for firm matches. Clone size is given for some rows only: seen once, a few or many times, or a class if the clone is expanded.

>TRBJ2-7|TRBV5-1|.|.
CASSLAGQVYEQYF
TGCGCCAGCAGCTTGGCCGGACAAGTCTACGAGCAGTACTTC
>TRBJ2-2|TRBV4-1|.|.
CASSLGPTDTGELFF
TGCGCCAGCAGCCTCGGACCGACGGACACCGGGGAGCTGTTTTTT
>TRBJ2-7|TRBV27|.|.
CASSLRRQDTSYEQYF
TGTGCCAGCAGTTTAAGGAGACAGGACACATCCTACGAGCAGTACTTC
>TRBJ1-1|TRBV14|.|.
CASSQAGGGEDTEAFF
TGTGCCAGCAGCCAAGCGGGTGGGGGTGAAGACACTGAAGCTTTCTTT
>TRBJ2-5|TRBV29-1|.|.
CSVVRQAETQYF
TGCAGCGTCGTGAGACAGGCCGAGACCCAGTACTTC
>TRBJ1-5|TRBV19|.|.
CASSTVWGNQPQHF
TGTGCCAGTAGTACCGTCTGGGGCAATCAGCCCCAGCATTTT
>TRBJ2-7|TRBV19|.|.
CASTRRGELAGWTF
TGTGCCAGTACCCGCCGCGGGGAGCTTGCGGGGTGGACCTTC
>TRBJ1-2|TRBV5-4|TRBD1|few
CASSSPGQNYGYTF
TGTGCCAGCAGCTCTCCGGGACAGAACTATGGCTACACCTTC
>TRBJ1-6|TRBV28|.|.
CASSRGGWNSPLHF
TGTGCCAGCAGTCGGGGCGGTTGGAATTCACCCCTCCACTTT
>TRBJ1-5|TRBV6-6|.|.
CASSYSPSNQPQHF
TGTGCCAGCAGTTACTCTCCTAGCAATCAGCCCCAGCATTTT
>TRBJ2-2|TRBV9|TRBD1|few
CASREGQGHGELFF
TGTGCCAGCAGGGAGGGACAGGGCCACGGGGAGCTGTTTTTT